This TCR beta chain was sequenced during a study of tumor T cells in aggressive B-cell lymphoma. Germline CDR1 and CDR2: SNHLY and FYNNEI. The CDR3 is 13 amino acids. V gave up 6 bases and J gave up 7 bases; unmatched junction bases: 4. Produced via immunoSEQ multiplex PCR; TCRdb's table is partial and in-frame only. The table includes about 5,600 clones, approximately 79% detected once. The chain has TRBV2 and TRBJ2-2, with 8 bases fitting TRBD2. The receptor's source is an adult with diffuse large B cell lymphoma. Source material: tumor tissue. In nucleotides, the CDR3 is TGTGCCAGCAGAGAAACTAGCGGCGGGGAGCTGTTTTTT. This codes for CASRETSGGELFF.